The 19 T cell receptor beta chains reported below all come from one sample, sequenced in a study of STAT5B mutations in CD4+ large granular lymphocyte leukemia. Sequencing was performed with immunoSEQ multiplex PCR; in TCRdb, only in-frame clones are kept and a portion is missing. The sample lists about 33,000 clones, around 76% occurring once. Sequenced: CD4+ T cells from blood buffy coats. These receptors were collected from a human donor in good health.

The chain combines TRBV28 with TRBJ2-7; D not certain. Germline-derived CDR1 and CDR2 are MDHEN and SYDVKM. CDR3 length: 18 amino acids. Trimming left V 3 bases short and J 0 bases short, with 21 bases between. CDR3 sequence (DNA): TGTGCCAGCAGTTTTAGCTTCGGGCTGGGAACCAGCTCCTACGAGCAGTACTTC. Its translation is CASSFSFGLGTSSYEQYF.

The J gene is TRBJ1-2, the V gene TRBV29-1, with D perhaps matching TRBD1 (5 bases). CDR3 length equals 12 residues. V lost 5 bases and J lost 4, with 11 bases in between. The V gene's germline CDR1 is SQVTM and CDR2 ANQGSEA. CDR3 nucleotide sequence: TGCAGCGTTCAGGGCCGGAGCTATGGCTACACCTTC. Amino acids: CSVQGRSYGYTF.

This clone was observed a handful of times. Here the CDR3 reads CASSLRLAGDNIQYF. In DNA, the CDR3 is TGTGCCAGCAGCCTAAGACTAGCGGGAGACAACATTCAGTACTTC. The gene calls are TRBV5-4 and TRBJ2-4, with TRBD2 identical over 12 bases. CDR3 length: 15 residues. CDR1 and CDR2 from the germline V gene are SGHNT and YYREEE (reference sequence). Trimming took 4 bases from V and 7 from J; bases not matched to a gene: 6.

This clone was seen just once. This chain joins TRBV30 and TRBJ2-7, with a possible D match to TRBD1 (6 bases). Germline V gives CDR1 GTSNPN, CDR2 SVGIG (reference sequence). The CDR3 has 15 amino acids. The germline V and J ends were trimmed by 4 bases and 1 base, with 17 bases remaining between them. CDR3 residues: CAWTSLGQSSYEQYF. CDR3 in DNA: TGTGCCTGGACCTCCCTTGGACAGAGTTCCTACGAGCAGTACTTC.

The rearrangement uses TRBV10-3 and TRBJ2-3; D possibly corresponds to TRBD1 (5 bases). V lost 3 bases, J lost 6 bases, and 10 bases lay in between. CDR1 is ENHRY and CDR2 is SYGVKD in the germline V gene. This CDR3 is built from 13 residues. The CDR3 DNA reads TGTGCCATCAGTGATCAGGGATCGGATACGCAGTATTTT. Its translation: CAISDQGSDTQYF.

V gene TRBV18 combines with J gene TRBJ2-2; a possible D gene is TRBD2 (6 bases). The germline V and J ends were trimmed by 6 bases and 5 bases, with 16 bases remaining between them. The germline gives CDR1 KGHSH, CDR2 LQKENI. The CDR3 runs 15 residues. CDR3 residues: CASSFVTRETGELFF. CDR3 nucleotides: TGTGCCAGCTCGTTCGTGACTAGAGAGACCGGGGAGCTGTTTTTT. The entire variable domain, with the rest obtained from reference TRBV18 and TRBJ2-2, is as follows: NAGVMQNPRHLVRRRGQEARLRCSPMKGHSHVYWYRQLPEEGLKFMVYLQKENIIDESGMPKERFSAEFPKEGPSILRIQQVVRGDSAAYFCASSFVTRETGELFFGEGSRLTVL.

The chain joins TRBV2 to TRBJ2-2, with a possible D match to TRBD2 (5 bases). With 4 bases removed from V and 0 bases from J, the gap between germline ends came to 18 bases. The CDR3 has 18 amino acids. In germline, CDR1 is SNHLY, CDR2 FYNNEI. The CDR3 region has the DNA TGTGCCAGCAGTGTCAGTCAGATAGCGAGTCCGAACACCGGGGAGCTGTTTTTT. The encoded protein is CASSVSQIASPNTGELFF.

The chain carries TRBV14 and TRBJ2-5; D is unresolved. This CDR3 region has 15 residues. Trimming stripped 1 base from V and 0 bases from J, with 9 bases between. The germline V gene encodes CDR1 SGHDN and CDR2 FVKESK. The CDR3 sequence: CASSQGMGYQETQYF. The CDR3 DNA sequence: TGTGCCAGCAGCCAAGGGATGGGGTACCAAGAGACCCAGTACTTC.

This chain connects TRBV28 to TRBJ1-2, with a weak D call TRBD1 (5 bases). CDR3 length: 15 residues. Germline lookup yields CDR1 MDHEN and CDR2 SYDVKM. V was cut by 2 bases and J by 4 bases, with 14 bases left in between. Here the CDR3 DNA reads TGTGCCAGCAGTTTAGAATCCGGGACCCGCTATGGCTACACCTTC. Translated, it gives CASSLESGTRYGYTF.

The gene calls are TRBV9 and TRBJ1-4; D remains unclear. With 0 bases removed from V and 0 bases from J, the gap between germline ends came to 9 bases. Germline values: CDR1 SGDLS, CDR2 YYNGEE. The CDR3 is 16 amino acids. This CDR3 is CASSVAAAATNEKLFF. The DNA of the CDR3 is TGTGCCAGCAGCGTAGCAGCAGCCGCAACTAATGAAAAACTGTTTTTT.

CDR3 in amino acids: CASSIGEFITGELFF. CDR3 nucleotide sequence: TGTGCCAGCAGCATTGGGGAGTTCATCACCGGGGAGCTGTTTTTT. The V call is TRBV11-2, the J call TRBJ2-2, with D possibly being TRBD2 (5 bases). CDR1 and CDR2 from the germline V gene are SGHAT and FQNNGV. V dropped 5 bases and J dropped 4 bases, with 14 bases sitting between them. The CDR3 spans 15 residues. The full variable domain, with the rest looked up from reference TRBV11-2 and TRBJ2-2, is EAGVAQSPRYKIIEKRQSVAFWCNPISGHATLYWYQQILGQGPKLLIQFQNNGVVDDSQLPKDRFSAERLKGVDSTLKIQPAKLEDSAVYLCASSIGEFITGELFFGEGSRLTVL.

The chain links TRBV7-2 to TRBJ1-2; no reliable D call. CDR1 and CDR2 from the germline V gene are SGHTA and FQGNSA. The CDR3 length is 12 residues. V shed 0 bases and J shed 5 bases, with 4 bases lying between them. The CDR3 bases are TGTGCCAGCAGCTTAGCAGGGTATGGCTACACCTTC. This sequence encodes CASSLAGYGYTF.

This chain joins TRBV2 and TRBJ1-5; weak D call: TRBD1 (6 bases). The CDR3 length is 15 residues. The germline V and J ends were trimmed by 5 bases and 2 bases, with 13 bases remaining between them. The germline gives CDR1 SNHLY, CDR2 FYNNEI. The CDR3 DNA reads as TGTGCCAGCAGTATACAGGGTAATGGCAATCAGCCCCAGCATTTT. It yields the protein CASSIQGNGNQPQHF. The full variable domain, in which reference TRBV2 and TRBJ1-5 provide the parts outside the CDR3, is EPEVTQTPSHQVTQMGQEVILRCVPISNHLYFYWYRQILGQKVEFLVSFYNNEISEKSEIFDDQFSVERPDGSNFTLKIRSTKLEDSAMYFCASSIQGNGNQPQHFGDGTRLSIL.

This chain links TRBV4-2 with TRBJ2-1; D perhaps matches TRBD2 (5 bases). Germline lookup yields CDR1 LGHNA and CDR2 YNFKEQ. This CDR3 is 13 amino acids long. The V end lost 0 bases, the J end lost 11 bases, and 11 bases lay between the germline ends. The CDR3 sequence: CASSQERERKQFF. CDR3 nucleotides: TGTGCCAGCAGCCAAGAAAGGGAGAGAAAGCAGTTCTTC.

The DNA of the CDR3 is TGCGCCAGCAGCTTGGTTGGGACTAGCGGGGCTGGAGAGACCCAGTACTTC. Its translation is CASSLVGTSGAGETQYF. The V gene is TRBV5-1, the J gene TRBJ2-5; TRBD2 matches 13 bases. There are 17 residues in the CDR3. The V gene's germline CDR1 is SGHRS and CDR2 YFSETQ. Trimming at V came to 0 bases and at J to 4 bases, leaving 6 bases not matched to a gene.

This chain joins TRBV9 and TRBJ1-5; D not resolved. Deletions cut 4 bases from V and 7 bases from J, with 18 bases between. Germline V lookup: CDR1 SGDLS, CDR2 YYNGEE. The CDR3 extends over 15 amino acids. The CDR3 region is CASSPGPRAMQPQHF. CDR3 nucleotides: TGTGCCAGCAGCCCAGGCCCCCGGGCAATGCAGCCCCAGCATTTT.

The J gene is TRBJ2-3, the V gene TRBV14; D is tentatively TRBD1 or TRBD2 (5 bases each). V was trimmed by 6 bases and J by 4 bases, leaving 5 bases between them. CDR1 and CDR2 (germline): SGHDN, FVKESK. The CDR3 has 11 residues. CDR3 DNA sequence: TGTGCCAGCAGGGGGGCAGATACGCAGTATTTT. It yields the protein CASRGADTQYF.

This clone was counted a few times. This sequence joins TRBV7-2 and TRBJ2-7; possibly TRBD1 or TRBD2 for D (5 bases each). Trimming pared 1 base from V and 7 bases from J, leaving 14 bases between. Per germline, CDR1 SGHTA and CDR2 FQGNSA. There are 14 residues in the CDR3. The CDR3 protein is CASSLGRGTGEQYF. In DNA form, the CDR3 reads TGTGCCAGCAGCTTAGGGCGAGGGACGGGGGAGCAGTACTTC.

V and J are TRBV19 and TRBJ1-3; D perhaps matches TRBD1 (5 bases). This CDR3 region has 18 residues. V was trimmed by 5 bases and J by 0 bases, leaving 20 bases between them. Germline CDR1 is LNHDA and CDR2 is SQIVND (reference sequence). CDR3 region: CASSSTSGYGRSGNTIYF. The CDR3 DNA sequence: TGTGCCAGTAGTTCTACCTCAGGGTATGGACGCTCTGGAAACACCATATATTTT.